The source of this T cell receptor (beta chain) is a study of T-cell reconstitution after alpha-beta-depleted transplantation in children. Study-wide points: Expanded graft clones numbering several hundred reportedly gave rise to alpha-beta T cells about two months after transplant. It was surviving recipient T cells and thymic progenitors that gave some patients high TCRbeta diversity at day 60. Diversity and T-cell counts at one year after transplant derived mostly from new T cells.

This sample's TCRbeta library carried unique molecular identifier barcodes. TCRdb independently ran MiXCR on the PCR reads; one entry per CDR3 protein. Among approximately 630,000 distinct CDR3 sequences listed, approximately 14% were seen once. This clonotype was seen many times. Its antigen remains unknown. V was pared by 4 bases and J by 10 bases, with 20 bases between. CDR1 and CDR2 from the germline V gene are SQVTM and ANQGSEA. The CDR3 sequence is 14 residues long. This TCR came from a girl aged 2-10 years with congenital amegakaryocytic thrombocytopenia, due to receive a stem cell transplant. Sequences were derived from PBMCs, sampled before TCRalphabeta/CD19-depleted stem cell transplant. The V and J genes are TRBV29-1 and TRBJ2-1; D unresolved. For the CDR3, the DNA is TGCAGCGTTGGTCGCCGCCTGAGTGAGAGCGAGCAGTTCTTC. Its translation: CSVGRRLSESEQFF.